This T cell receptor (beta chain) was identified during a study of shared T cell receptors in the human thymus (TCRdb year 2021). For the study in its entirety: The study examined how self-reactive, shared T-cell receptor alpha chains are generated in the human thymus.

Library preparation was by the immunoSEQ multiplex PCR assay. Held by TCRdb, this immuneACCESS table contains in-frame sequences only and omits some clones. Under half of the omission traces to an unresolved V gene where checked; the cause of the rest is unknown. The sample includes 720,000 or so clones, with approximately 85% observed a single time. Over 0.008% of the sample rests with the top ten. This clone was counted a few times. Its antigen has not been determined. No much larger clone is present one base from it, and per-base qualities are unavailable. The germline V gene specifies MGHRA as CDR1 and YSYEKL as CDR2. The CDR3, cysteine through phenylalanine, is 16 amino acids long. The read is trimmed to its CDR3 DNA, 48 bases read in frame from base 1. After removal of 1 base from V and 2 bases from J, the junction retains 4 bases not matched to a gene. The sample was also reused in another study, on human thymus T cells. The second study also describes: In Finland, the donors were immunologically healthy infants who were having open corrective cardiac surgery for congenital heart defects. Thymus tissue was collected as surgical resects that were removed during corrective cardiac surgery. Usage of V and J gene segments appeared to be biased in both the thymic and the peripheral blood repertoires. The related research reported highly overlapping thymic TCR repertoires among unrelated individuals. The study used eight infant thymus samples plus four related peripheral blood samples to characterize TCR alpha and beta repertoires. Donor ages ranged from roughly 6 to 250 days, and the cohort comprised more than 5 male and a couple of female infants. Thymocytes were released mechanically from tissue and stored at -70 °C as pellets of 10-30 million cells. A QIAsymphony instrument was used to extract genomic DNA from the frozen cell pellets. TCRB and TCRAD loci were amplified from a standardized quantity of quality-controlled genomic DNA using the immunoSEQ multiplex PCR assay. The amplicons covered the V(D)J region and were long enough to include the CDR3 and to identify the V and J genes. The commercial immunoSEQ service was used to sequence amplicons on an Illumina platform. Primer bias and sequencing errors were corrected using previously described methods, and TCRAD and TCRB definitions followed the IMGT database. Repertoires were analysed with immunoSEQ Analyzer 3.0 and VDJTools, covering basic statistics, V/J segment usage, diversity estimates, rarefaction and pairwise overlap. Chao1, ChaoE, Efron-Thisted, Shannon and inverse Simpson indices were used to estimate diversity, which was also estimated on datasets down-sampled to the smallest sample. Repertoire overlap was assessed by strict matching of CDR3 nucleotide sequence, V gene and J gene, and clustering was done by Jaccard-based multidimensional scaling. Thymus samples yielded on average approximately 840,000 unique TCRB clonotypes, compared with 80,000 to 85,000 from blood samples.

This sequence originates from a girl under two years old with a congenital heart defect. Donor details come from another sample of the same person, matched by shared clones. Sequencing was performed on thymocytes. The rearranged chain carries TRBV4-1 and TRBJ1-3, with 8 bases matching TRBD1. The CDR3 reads CASSQAYRGTGNTIYF. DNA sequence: TGCGCCAGCAGCCAAGCCTACAGGGGGACTGGAAACACCATATATTTT.